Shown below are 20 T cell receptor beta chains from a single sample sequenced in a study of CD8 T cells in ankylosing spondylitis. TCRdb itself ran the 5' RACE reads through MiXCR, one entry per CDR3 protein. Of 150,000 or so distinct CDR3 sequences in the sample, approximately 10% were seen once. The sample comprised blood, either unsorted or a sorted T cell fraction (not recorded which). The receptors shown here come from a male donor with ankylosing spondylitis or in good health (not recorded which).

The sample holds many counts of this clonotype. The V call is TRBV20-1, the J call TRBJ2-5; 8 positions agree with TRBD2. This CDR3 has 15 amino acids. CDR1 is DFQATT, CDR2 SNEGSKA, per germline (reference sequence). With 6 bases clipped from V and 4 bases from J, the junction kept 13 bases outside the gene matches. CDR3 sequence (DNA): TGCAGTGCCTTACCGGAGCGGGGGAATGCAGAGACCCAGTACTTC. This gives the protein CSALPERGNAETQYF.

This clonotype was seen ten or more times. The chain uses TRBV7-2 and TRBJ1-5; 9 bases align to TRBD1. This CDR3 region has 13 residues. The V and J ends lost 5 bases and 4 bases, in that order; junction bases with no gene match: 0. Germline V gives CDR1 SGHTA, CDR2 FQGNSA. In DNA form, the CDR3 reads TGTGCCAGCAGCGGGACAGGGAATCAGCCCCAGCATTTT. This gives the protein CASSGTGNQPQHF.

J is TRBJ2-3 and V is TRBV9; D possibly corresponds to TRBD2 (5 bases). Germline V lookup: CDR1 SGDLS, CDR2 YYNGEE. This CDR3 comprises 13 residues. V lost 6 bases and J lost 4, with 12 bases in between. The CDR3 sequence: CASNRGWADTQYF. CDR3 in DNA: TGTGCCAGCAACAGAGGGTGGGCAGATACGCAGTATTTT.

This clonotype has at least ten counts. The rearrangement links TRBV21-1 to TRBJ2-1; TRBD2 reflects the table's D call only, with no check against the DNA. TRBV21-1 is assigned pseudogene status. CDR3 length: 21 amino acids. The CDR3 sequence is CASSKGKRTSGYQRSYNEQFF. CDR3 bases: TGTGCCAGCAGCAAAGGAAAACGGACTAGCGGGTACCAACGCTCCTACAATGAGCAGTTCTTC.

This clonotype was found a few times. The CDR3 reads CASSLDPGRADYGYTF. In DNA, the CDR3 is TGTGCCAGCAGCTTAGACCCGGGGAGGGCGGACTATGGCTACACCTTC. The gene calls are TRBV11-2 and TRBJ1-2; D is ambiguous. Germline V lookup: CDR1 SGHAT, CDR2 FQNNGV. The CDR3 runs 16 residues. V dropped 0 bases and J dropped 3 bases, with 14 bases sitting between them.

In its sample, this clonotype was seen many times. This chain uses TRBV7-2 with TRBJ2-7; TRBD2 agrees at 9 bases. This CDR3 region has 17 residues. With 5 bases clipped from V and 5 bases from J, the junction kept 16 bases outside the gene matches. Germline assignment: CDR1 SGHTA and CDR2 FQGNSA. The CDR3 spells CASSPWGSGGIGHEQYF. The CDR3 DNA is TGTGCCAGCAGCCCGTGGGGTAGCGGGGGTATTGGCCACGAGCAGTACTTC.

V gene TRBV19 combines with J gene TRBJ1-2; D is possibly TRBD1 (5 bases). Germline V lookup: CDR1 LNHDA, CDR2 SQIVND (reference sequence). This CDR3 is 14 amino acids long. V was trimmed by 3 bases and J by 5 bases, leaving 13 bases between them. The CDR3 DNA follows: TGTGCCAGTAGTATCGGGACGGGAGATTATGGCTACACCTTC. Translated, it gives CASSIGTGDYGYTF.

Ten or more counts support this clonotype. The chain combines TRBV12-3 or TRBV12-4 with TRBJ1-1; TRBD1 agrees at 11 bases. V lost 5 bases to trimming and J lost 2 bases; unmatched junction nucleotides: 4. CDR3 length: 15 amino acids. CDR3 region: CASSRTGGPNTEAFF. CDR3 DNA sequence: TGTGCCAGCAGTCGGACAGGGGGCCCCAACACTGAAGCTTTCTTT.

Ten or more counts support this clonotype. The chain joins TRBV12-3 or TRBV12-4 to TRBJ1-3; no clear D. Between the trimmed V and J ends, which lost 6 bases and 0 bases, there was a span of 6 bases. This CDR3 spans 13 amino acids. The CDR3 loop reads CASRPSSGNTIYF. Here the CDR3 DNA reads TGTGCCAGCAGACCAAGCTCTGGAAACACCATATATTTT.

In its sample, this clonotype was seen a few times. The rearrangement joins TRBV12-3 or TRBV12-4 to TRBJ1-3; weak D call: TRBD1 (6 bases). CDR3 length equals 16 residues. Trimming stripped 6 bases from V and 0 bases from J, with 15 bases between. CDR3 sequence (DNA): TGTGCCAGCAGCAATAGACAGGCCCGCTCTGGAAACACCATATATTTT. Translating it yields CASSNRQARSGNTIYF.

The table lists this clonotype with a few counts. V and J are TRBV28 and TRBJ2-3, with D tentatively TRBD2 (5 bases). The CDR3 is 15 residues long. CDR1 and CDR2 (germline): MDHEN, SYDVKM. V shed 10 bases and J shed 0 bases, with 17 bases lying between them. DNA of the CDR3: TGTGCCACCTGCCTAGCCGATGCTAGCACAGATACGCAGTATTTT. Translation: CATCLADASTDTQYF.

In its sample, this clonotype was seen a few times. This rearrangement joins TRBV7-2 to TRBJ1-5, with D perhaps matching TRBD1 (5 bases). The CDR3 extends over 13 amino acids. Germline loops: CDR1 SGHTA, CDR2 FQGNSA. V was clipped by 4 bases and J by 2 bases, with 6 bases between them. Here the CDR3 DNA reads TGTGCCAGCAGCTCAGGGCGCAATCAGCCCCAGCATTTT. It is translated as CASSSGRNQPQHF.

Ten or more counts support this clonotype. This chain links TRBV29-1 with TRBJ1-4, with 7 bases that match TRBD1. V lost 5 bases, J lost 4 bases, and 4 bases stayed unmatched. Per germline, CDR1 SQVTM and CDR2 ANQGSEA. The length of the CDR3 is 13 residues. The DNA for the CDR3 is TGCAGCGTTCGGGACAGTCTTAATGAAAAACTGTTTTTT. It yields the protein CSVRDSLNEKLFF.

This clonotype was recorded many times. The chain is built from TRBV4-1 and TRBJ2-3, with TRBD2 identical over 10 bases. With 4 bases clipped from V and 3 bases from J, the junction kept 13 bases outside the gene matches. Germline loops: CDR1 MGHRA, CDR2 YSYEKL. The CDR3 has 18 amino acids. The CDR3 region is CASSLSTSQLAGTDTQYF. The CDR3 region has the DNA TGCGCCAGCAGCCTGTCAACATCCCAACTAGCGGGAACAGATACGCAGTATTTT.

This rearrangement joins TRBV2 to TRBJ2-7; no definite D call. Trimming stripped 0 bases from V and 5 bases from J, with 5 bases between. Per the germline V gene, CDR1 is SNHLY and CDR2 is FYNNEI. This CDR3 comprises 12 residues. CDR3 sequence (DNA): TGTGCCAGCAGTGAAGCTTACCACGAGCAGTACTTC. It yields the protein CASSEAYHEQYF.

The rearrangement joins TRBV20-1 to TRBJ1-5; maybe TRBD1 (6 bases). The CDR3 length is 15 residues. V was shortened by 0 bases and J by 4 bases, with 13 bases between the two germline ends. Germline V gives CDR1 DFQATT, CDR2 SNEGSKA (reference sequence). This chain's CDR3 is CSARDLRGSNQPQHF. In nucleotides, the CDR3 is TGCAGTGCTAGAGATCTTAGGGGGTCGAATCAGCCCCAGCATTTT.

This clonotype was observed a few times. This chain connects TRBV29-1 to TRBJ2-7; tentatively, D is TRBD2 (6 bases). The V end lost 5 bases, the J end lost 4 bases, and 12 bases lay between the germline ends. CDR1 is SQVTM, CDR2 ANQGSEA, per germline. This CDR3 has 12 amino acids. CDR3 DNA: TGCAGCGTTAAGTTAGGGAGGTACGAGCAGTACTTC. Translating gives CSVKLGRYEQYF.

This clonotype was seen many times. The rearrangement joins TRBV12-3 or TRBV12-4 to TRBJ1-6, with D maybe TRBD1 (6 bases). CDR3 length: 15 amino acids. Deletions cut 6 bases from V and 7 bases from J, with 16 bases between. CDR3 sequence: CASSRTAGENSPLHF. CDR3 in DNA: TGTGCCAGCAGCAGGACAGCCGGAGAAAATTCACCCCTCCACTTT.

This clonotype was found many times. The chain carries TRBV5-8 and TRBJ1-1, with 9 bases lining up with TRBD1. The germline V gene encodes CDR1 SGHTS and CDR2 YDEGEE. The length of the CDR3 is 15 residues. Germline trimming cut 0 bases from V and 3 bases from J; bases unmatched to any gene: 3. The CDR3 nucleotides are TGTGCCAGCAGCTTGGGCACAGGGGGCTACACTGAAGCTTTCTTT. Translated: CASSLGTGGYTEAFF. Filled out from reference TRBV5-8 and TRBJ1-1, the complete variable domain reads EAGVTQSPTHLIKTRGQQATLRCSPISGHTSVYWYQQALGLGLQFLLWYDEGEERNRGNFPPRFSGRQFPNYSSELNVNALELEDSALYLCASSLGTGGYTEAFFGQGTRLTVV.

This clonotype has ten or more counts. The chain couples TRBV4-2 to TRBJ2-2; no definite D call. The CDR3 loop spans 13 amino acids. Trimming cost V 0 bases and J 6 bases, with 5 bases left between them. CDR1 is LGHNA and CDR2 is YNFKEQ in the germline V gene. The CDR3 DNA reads TGTGCCAGCAGCCAAGATCGGGCCGGGGAGCTGTTTTTT. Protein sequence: CASSQDRAGELFF.